These T cell receptor beta chains were read from a single sample in a study of identical twins. TCRdb analysed the 5' RACE reads with MiXCR anew, one entry per CDR3 protein. The repertoire holds around 1.7 million distinct CDR3 sequences, with about 32% as singletons. Sequenced: cord blood. These receptors were collected from a newborn girl in good health. CDR3s include the opening cysteine and the closing phenylalanine or tryptophan. Fields, in order: clone size, V gene, J gene, D gene, CDR3 protein, CDR3 DNA. D genes are given only for firm matches. Some rows mark clone size as missing; the rest say once, few, many or name a class of expanded clone.

size: few
V: TRBV11-2
J: TRBJ2-4
D: -
CDR3: CASSLGPSGDIQYF
DNA: TGTGCCAGCAGCTTAGGGCCGTCTGGGGACATTCAGTACTTC

size: -
V: TRBV18
J: TRBJ2-3
D: -
CDR3: CASSQGTGTTDTQYF
DNA: TGTGCCAGCTCACAGGGCACCGGTACCACAGATACGCAGTATTTT

size: -
V: TRBV6-6
J: TRBJ2-1
D: TRBD2
CDR3: CASSYPSGGAGNEQFF
DNA: TGTGCCAGCAGTTACCCTAGCGGGGGGGCAGGCAATGAGCAGTTCTTC

size: once
V: TRBV9
J: TRBJ1-1
D: -
CDR3: CASSVAGGVGEAFF
DNA: TGTGCCAGCAGCGTAGCAGGTGGGGTCGGTGAAGCTTTCTTT

size: -
V: TRBV27
J: TRBJ1-1
D: TRBD1
CDR3: CASSSAETGASEAFF
DNA: TGTGCCAGCAGTTCCGCCGAGACAGGGGCGAGTGAAGCTTTCTTT

size: -
V: TRBV28
J: TRBJ2-7
D: -
CDR3: CASSFDANYEQYF
DNA: TGTGCCAGCAGTTTTGACGCCAACTACGAGCAGTACTTC

size: -
V: TRBV27
J: TRBJ1-2
D: -
CDR3: CASSLVGGYGCTF
DNA: TGTGCCAGCAGTTTAGTCGGCGGCTATGGCTGCACCTTC

size: few
V: TRBV10-3
J: TRBJ2-5
D: -
CDR3: CAISESKVLWGQETQYF
DNA: TGTGCCATCAGTGAGTCTAAGGTTCTATGGGGACAAGAGACCCAGTACTTC

size: few
V: TRBV9
J: TRBJ2-5
D: TRBD2
CDR3: CASSVAGAGANFQETQYF
DNA: TGTGCCAGCAGCGTAGCTGGAGCGGGGGCCAACTTTCAAGAGACCCAGTACTTC

size: -
V: TRBV27
J: TRBJ1-5
D: -
CDR3: CASSLWSGAGQPQHF
DNA: TGTGCCAGCAGTTTATGGTCGGGGGCAGGACAGCCCCAGCATTTT

size: -
V: TRBV12-3/TRBV12-4
J: TRBJ2-2
D: TRBD1
CDR3: CASSTRGGGGELFF
DNA: TGTGCCAGCAGTACCCGAGGGGGCGGCGGGGAGCTGTTTTTT

size: -
V: TRBV20-1
J: TRBJ1-6
D: TRBD1
CDR3: CSAHRGSINSPLHF
DNA: TGCAGTGCTCACAGGGGTTCTATCAATTCACCCCTCCACTTT

size: once
V: TRBV12-3/TRBV12-4
J: TRBJ2-3
D: -
CDR3: CASSTGPFSTDTQYF
DNA: TGTGCCAGCAGTACAGGGCCTTTTAGCACAGATACGCAGTATTTT

size: -
V: TRBV30
J: TRBJ1-1
D: -
CDR3: CAWSRYPGTEAFF
DNA: TGTGCCTGGAGTCGGTATCCGGGCACTGAAGCTTTCTTT

size: few
V: TRBV5-5
J: TRBJ1-5
D: -
CDR3: CASSSIRDSNQPQHF
DNA: TGTGCCAGCAGCTCTATTCGGGACAGCAATCAGCCCCAGCATTTT

size: -
V: TRBV25-1
J: TRBJ2-7
D: TRBD2
CDR3: CASSGTSGATVGYQYF
DNA: TGTGCCAGCAGTGGGACTAGCGGGGCCACAGTGGGTTACCAGTACTTC

size: many
V: TRBV7-9
J: TRBJ2-3
D: TRBD2
CDR3: CASSRTGTSGTDTQYF
DNA: TGTGCCAGCAGTCGGACCGGGACTAGCGGCACAGATACGCAGTATTTT

size: few
V: TRBV6-1
J: TRBJ2-3
D: TRBD2
CDR3: CASSESLAGVFTDTQYF
DNA: TGTGCCAGCAGTGAATCCCTAGCGGGGGTTTTCACAGATACGCAGTATTTT

size: few
V: TRBV6-1
J: TRBJ1-4
D: TRBD1
CDR3: CATHRGLNEKLFF
DNA: TGTGCCACCCACAGGGGACTCAATGAAAAACTGTTTTTT

size: -
V: TRBV9
J: TRBJ1-5
D: -
CDR3: CASSVGRGGNQPQHF
DNA: TGTGCCAGCAGCGTAGGAAGAGGGGGCAATCAGCCCCAGCATTTT

size: few
V: TRBV29-1
J: TRBJ1-5
D: TRBD1
CDR3: CSVGQGPGQPQHF
DNA: TGCAGCGTCGGACAGGGGCCGGGGCAGCCCCAGCATTTT

size: -
V: TRBV20-1
J: TRBJ1-3
D: -
CDR3: CSARLGHSGNTIYF
DNA: TGCAGTGCTAGACTGGGTCACTCTGGAAACACCATATATTTT

size: -
V: TRBV4-1
J: TRBJ2-4
D: -
CDR3: CASSQGVERVAKNIQYF
DNA: TGCGCCAGCAGCCAAGGAGTCGAGAGGGTAGCCAAAAACATTCAGTACTTC

size: -
V: TRBV24-1
J: TRBJ2-3
D: TRBD1
CDR3: CATSGDRVTDTQYF
DNA: TGTGCCACCAGTGGCGACAGGGTCACAGATACGCAGTATTTT

size: few
V: TRBV10-2
J: TRBJ1-2
D: -
CDR3: CASSDTSRNYGYTF
DNA: TGCGCCAGCAGTGACACCTCCAGGAACTATGGCTACACCTTC

size: -
V: TRBV7-2
J: TRBJ1-2
D: -
CDR3: CASSLEAEHGVSYGYTF
DNA: TGTGCCAGCAGCTTAGAGGCAGAGCACGGGGTGAGCTATGGCTACACCTTC

size: -
V: TRBV11-3
J: TRBJ1-6
D: -
CDR3: CARGTLNSPLHF
DNA: TGTGCCAGAGGGACTTTAAATTCACCCCTCCACTTT

size: -
V: TRBV20-1
J: TRBJ2-7
D: -
CDR3: CSASGAVAERVSYEQYF
DNA: TGCAGTGCTAGTGGGGCAGTAGCGGAGAGGGTTTCCTACGAGCAGTACTTC

size: few
V: TRBV13
J: TRBJ2-7
D: TRBD2
CDR3: CASSLFGLAGVYEQYF
DNA: TGTGCCAGCAGCTTATTTGGGCTAGCGGGAGTTTACGAGCAGTACTTC

size: -
V: TRBV5-5
J: TRBJ2-5
D: -
CDR3: CASSLARKVGQYF
DNA: TGTGCCAGCAGCTTGGCGCGGAAGGTAGGACAGTACTTC

size: many
V: TRBV5-1
J: TRBJ2-7
D: -
CDR3: CASTDGYSYEQYF
DNA: TGCGCCAGCACCGACGGTTACTCCTACGAGCAGTACTTC

size: -
V: TRBV9
J: TRBJ1-1
D: -
CDR3: CASSAGPTNTEAFF
DNA: TGTGCCAGCAGCGCGGGACCTACGAACACTGAAGCTTTCTTT

size: few
V: TRBV20-1
J: TRBJ2-3
D: -
CDR3: CSASSPTYTDTQYF
DNA: TGCAGTGCTAGCTCACCCACATACACAGATACGCAGTATTTT

size: few
V: TRBV3-1
J: TRBJ2-7
D: -
CDR3: CASSPTFTSNEQYF
DNA: TGTGCCAGCAGCCCGACGTTTACTAGCAACGAGCAGTACTTC

size: once
V: TRBV27
J: TRBJ2-7
D: -
CDR3: CASSLWARHYEQYF
DNA: TGTGCCAGCAGTTTATGGGCAAGACACTACGAGCAGTACTTC

size: -
V: TRBV12-3/TRBV12-4
J: TRBJ2-3
D: TRBD2
CDR3: CASSLPSGKTDTQYF
DNA: TGTGCCAGCAGTTTACCTAGCGGTAAAACAGATACGCAGTATTTT

size: -
V: TRBV20-1
J: TRBJ1-6
D: -
CDR3: CSARSTGSSYNSPLHF
DNA: TGCAGTGCTCGATCGACAGGTAGCTCCTATAATTCACCCCTCCACTTT

size: few
V: TRBV20-1
J: TRBJ2-1
D: -
CDR3: CSAVGTTHEQFF
DNA: TGCAGTGCGGTCGGGACAACCCATGAGCAGTTCTTC

size: -
V: TRBV20-1
J: TRBJ1-2
D: TRBD1
CDR3: CSARGGQVSNYGYTF
DNA: TGCAGTGCTAGAGGTGGACAGGTTTCTAACTATGGCTACACCTTC

size: -
V: TRBV2
J: TRBJ2-1
D: -
CDR3: CAGMRGQGTDEQFF
DNA: TGTGCCGGCATGAGGGGTCAGGGTACCGATGAGCAGTTCTTC

size: many
V: TRBV27
J: TRBJ2-7
D: -
CDR3: CASSPRGLGSYEQYF
DNA: TGTGCCAGCAGTCCACGGGGACTCGGCTCCTACGAGCAGTACTTC

size: once
V: TRBV10-3
J: TRBJ2-7
D: TRBD2
CDR3: CAISRSSGKTWEQYF
DNA: TGTGCCATCAGTAGGTCTAGCGGGAAAACCTGGGAGCAGTACTTC

size: few
V: TRBV9
J: TRBJ2-1
D: TRBD2
CDR3: CASTRKRDTYNEQFF
DNA: TGTGCCAGCACCCGAAAGCGGGATACCTACAATGAGCAGTTCTTC

size: few
V: TRBV12-3/TRBV12-4
J: TRBJ2-1
D: TRBD2
CDR3: CASSLWLAGEHEQFF
DNA: TGTGCCAGCAGTTTATGGTTAGCGGGGGAACATGAGCAGTTCTTC

size: -
V: TRBV4-2
J: TRBJ2-6
D: -
CDR3: CASSQDWSSGANVLTF
DNA: TGTGCCAGCAGCCAAGACTGGAGCTCTGGGGCCAACGTCCTGACTTTC

size: few
V: TRBV20-1
J: TRBJ1-2
D: -
CDR3: CSASNVAFYGYTF
DNA: TGCAGTGCTAGTAACGTTGCCTTCTATGGCTACACCTTC

size: few
V: TRBV21-1
J: TRBJ1-1
D: -
CDR3: CAWLTGENTEAFF
DNA: TGTGCCTGGTTAACAGGGGAGAACACTGAAGCTTTCTTT

size: few
V: TRBV5-1
J: TRBJ2-1
D: -
CDR3: CASSLMTSSNEQFF
DNA: TGCGCCAGCAGCTTGATGACTAGTAGCAATGAGCAGTTCTTC

size: many
V: TRBV29-1
J: TRBJ2-4
D: -
CDR3: CSVEEVSQNIQYF
DNA: TGCAGCGTTGAAGAGGTCTCCCAAAACATTCAGTACTTC

size: few
V: TRBV5-6
J: TRBJ2-1
D: TRBD1
CDR3: CASSLVWDRQYNEQFF
DNA: TGTGCCAGCAGCTTGGTTTGGGACAGGCAATACAATGAGCAGTTCTTC

size: -
V: TRBV24-1
J: TRBJ2-1
D: -
CDR3: CATSDPKREQFF
DNA: TGTGCCACCAGTGACCCTAAGCGGGAGCAGTTCTTC

size: -
V: TRBV20-1
J: TRBJ2-7
D: TRBD2
CDR3: CSARDQLAGIYEQYF
DNA: TGCAGTGCTAGAGATCAGCTAGCGGGGATCTACGAGCAGTACTTC

size: few
V: TRBV7-9
J: TRBJ2-3
D: TRBD2
CDR3: CASRTPGGSTDTQYF
DNA: TGTGCCAGCAGGACCCCGGGGGGGAGCACAGATACGCAGTATTTT

size: few
V: TRBV14
J: TRBJ1-1
D: TRBD1
CDR3: CASSLLQGLNTEAFF
DNA: TGTGCCAGCAGCCTCCTACAGGGGTTGAACACTGAAGCTTTCTTT

size: -
V: TRBV20-1
J: TRBJ1-5
D: -
CDR3: CSARARTSNQPQHF
DNA: TGCAGTGCTAGAGCGAGAACTTCCAATCAGCCCCAGCATTTT

size: -
V: TRBV11-2
J: TRBJ2-7
D: TRBD1
CDR3: CASSLGLWRRGRGISYEQYF
DNA: TGTGCCAGCAGCTTAGGTCTGTGGCGCAGGGGGCGAGGAATTTCCTACGAGCAGTACTTC

size: -
V: TRBV2
J: TRBJ2-3
D: TRBD2
CDR3: CASSETPAGITGTQYF
DNA: TGTGCCAGCAGTGAAACGCCAGCGGGAATAACAGGTACGCAGTATTTT

size: -
V: TRBV28
J: TRBJ1-2
D: -
CDR3: CASSTHPRVEGYTF
DNA: TGTGCCAGCAGCACCCACCCCAGGGTGGAAGGCTACACCTTC

size: -
V: TRBV28
J: TRBJ2-2
D: -
CDR3: CASRTLTGELFF
DNA: TGTGCCAGCAGGACACTCACCGGGGAGCTGTTTTTT

size: -
V: TRBV6-1
J: TRBJ2-3
D: -
CDR3: CASRPPWAGSTDTQYF
DNA: TGTGCCAGCAGACCCCCCTGGGCAGGGAGCACAGATACGCAGTATTTT